The clone carrying this TCR beta chain was counted once. Its antigen is unknown. CDR3 length: 15 amino acids. CDR1 is LNHDA, CDR2 SQIVND, per germline (reference sequence). The V gene lost 5 bases and the J gene lost 6 bases, with 17 bases spanning the gap. Repeated repertoire sampling spanned the course of chemoradiotherapy. This entry is derived from a study of chemoradiotherapy in HPV16-positive cancers. General study results and limits: Candidate HPV-specific clones and E7-related TCR motifs grew in tumor during treatment. In HPV16-positive patients, HPV-responsive T-cell expansion tracked better recurrence-free survival.

This table comes from immunoSEQ multiplex PCR, and its TCRdb copy is limited to in-frame clones, with some not included. The table includes roughly 14,000 clones, roughly 79% detected once. This chain uses TRBV19 with TRBJ2-1; tentatively, D is TRBD2 (6 bases). The clonotype originates from a human donor with HPV-associated anogenital cancer. This material was acquired from a patient who underwent chemoradiotherapy. Here the CDR3 reads CASSVGTVTCNEQFF. CDR3 DNA sequence: TGTGCCAGTAGTGTCGGGACTGTCACGTGCAATGAGCAGTTCTTC.